These 16 T cell receptor beta chains came from one sample sequenced in a study of cytomegalovirus exposure and HLA in healthy donors. The study ran its PCR with 60 Vbeta and 13 Jbeta primers. Measured with immunoSEQ multiplex PCR; TCRdb has only the in-frame clones, and not every one. The sample has around 150,000 clones, roughly 80% seen once; the top ten hold 4.9%. Sequenced input: PBMCs. The receptors were gathered from a woman aged 45-65 years in good health and CMV-seronegative.

In this sample, this clone turned up a few times. The gene calls are TRBV5-4 and TRBJ2-1; D uncertain. This CDR3 comprises 14 residues. CDR1 and CDR2 from the germline V gene are SGHNT and YYREEE (reference sequence). V was cut by 5 bases and J by 3 bases, with 12 bases left in between. As DNA, the CDR3 is TGTGCCAGCAGTGAAAGGCGAGGCTACAATGAGCAGTTCTTC. Translated: CASSERRGYNEQFF.

The rearrangement joins TRBV7-8 to TRBJ1-1; D gene ambiguous. Germline loops: CDR1 SGHVS, CDR2 FQNEAQ. V was cut by 5 bases and J by 2 bases, with 6 bases left in between. This CDR3 is 12 amino acids long. DNA of the CDR3: TGTGCCAGCAGCCCCGTAAACACTGAAGCTTTCTTT. Its translation: CASSPVNTEAFF.

CDR3 nucleotides: TGTGCCAGCAGCTTTACAGGGGGTCAAGAGACCCAGTACTTC. Translated, it gives CASSFTGGQETQYF. V and J are TRBV7-9 and TRBJ2-5, with TRBD1 matching over 8 bases. Germline V gene data show CDR1 as SEHNR and CDR2 as FQNEAQ (reference sequence). V shed 3 bases and J 2 bases; nucleotides not matched to a gene: 2. This CDR3 comprises 14 residues.

This chain connects TRBV5-1 to TRBJ1-3; no clear D. The V and J ends lost 0 bases and 4 bases respectively, with 8 bases between them. Germline loops: CDR1 SGHRS, CDR2 YFSETQ. CDR3 length: 14 residues. The CDR3 DNA reads TGCGCCAGCAGCTTGGAGTTGCGGGGAAACACCATATATTTT. Translating it yields CASSLELRGNTIYF.

This clone was detected only a few times. This chain uses TRBV4-3 with TRBJ1-2, with D perhaps TRBD1 (6 bases). The CDR3 totals 17 residues. Germline V gives CDR1 LGHNA, CDR2 YSLEER. The V end was cut by 2 bases, the J end by 3 bases, with 19 bases between. The CDR3 here is CASSQFTGLQRDYGYTF. The CDR3 nucleotides read TGCGCCAGCAGCCAATTTACAGGGCTCCAAAGGGACTATGGCTACACCTTC.

The chain employs TRBV2 and TRBJ1-1; D might be TRBD1 (5 bases). The CDR3 consists of 13 residues. V was pared by 6 bases and J by 5 bases, with 13 bases between. Germline assignment: CDR1 SNHLY and CDR2 FYNNEI. CDR3 nucleotides: TGTGCCAGCAGAATGTTGGGGGGAACTGAAGCTTTCTTT. Its protein product is CASRMLGGTEAFF.

V and J are TRBV4-1 and TRBJ2-7; 9 bases fit TRBD2. This CDR3 contains 16 residues. Germline CDR1 MGHRA, CDR2 YSYEKL. After removal of 4 bases from V and 2 bases from J, the junction contained 9 bases not matched to a gene. The CDR3 coding sequence is TGCGCCAGCAGCCCTCCTCGAATAGCGGGGGCCTACGAGCAGTACTTC. This codes for CASSPPRIAGAYEQYF.

J is TRBJ1-3 and V is TRBV6-5; 7 bases fit TRBD1. Looked up from germline, CDR1 is MNHEY and CDR2 is SVGAGI. CDR3 size: 16 residues. V gave up 0 bases and J gave up 2 bases; unmatched junction bases: 4. The CDR3 reads CASSYSQGVAGNTIYF. For the CDR3, the DNA is TGTGCCAGCAGTTACTCCCAGGGGGTGGCTGGAAACACCATATATTTT.

In DNA, the CDR3 is TGTGCCATCAGTGAGTCGGCAGTTGGCACTGAAGCTTTCTTT. It translates to CAISESAVGTEAFF. The gene calls are TRBV10-3 and TRBJ1-1; D call uncertain. This CDR3 has 14 residues. V dropped 0 bases and J dropped 4 bases, with 9 bases sitting between them. Germline assignment: CDR1 ENHRY and CDR2 SYGVKD.

This clone was counted only a few times. The CDR3 nucleotides are TGTGCCAGCAGCAACTACCTTCTGGGTAGCTACGAGCAGTACTTC. Protein product: CASSNYLLGSYEQYF. The V gene is TRBV7-6, the J gene TRBJ2-7; D remains ambiguous. V was trimmed by 5 bases and J by 3 bases, leaving 17 bases between them. The CDR3 has 15 amino acids. Germline V gene data show CDR1 as SGHVS and CDR2 as FNYEAQ.

The rearrangement joins TRBV9 to TRBJ2-5, with D perhaps TRBD1 (5 bases). Per germline, CDR1 SGDLS and CDR2 YYNGEE. The CDR3 consists of 15 residues. V was cut by 2 bases and J by 2 bases, with 13 bases left in between. CDR3 DNA: TGTGCCAGCAGCGTCTCTCCAGGGATACAAGAGACCCAGTACTTC. Residues: CASSVSPGIQETQYF.

CDR3 sequence (DNA): TGTGCCAGCAGCTTCGACAGCAAAAGCACAGATACGCAGTATTTT. It codes for CASSFDSKSTDTQYF. The chain employs TRBV5-4 and TRBJ2-3; TRBD1 is a possible D gene (5 bases). This CDR3 region has 15 residues. V was cut by 2 bases and J by 0 bases, with 10 bases left in between. Per germline, CDR1 SGHNT and CDR2 YYREEE (reference sequence).

The chain recombines TRBV5-6 with TRBJ2-1; D may be TRBD2 (5 bases). Trimming removed 7 bases from V and 5 bases from J, with 16 bases in between. The CDR3 loop spans 14 amino acids. Germline CDR1 is SGHDT and CDR2 is YYEEEE. The DNA for the CDR3 is TGTGCCAGCTCGAAGATAAGGACTGACAATGAGCAGTTCTTC. Translated: CASSKIRTDNEQFF.

The V and J genes are TRBV6-1 and TRBJ1-5; D perhaps matches TRBD1 (5 bases). This CDR3 has 17 amino acids. Germline lookup yields CDR1 MNHNS and CDR2 SASEGT. V lost 0 bases and J 2 bases, leaving 14 bases between the germline ends. CDR3 amino acids: CASSEALGVGGNQPQHF. The CDR3 coding sequence is TGTGCCAGCAGTGAAGCGTTAGGGGTTGGCGGCAATCAGCCCCAGCATTTT.

This clone came up a few times. The chain recombines TRBV10-3 with TRBJ1-2, with D tentatively TRBD1 (6 bases). Germline V gene lookup returns CDR1 ENHRY and CDR2 SYGVKD. The length of the CDR3 is 15 residues. Between the trimmed V and J ends, which lost 3 bases and 4 bases, there was a span of 15 bases. DNA of the CDR3: TGTGCCATCAGTGAACTGGGCAGGGGCTTCTATGGCTACACCTTC. Its protein product is CAISELGRGFYGYTF.

The chain is built from TRBV5-6 and TRBJ1-1, with D possibly being TRBD1 (5 bases). Trimming shortened V by 4 bases and J by 1 base, and 14 bases separated the two germline ends. Germline lookup yields CDR1 SGHDT and CDR2 YYEEEE. CDR3 length equals 15 residues. CDR3 sequence reads: CASSNMGGTNTEAFF. DNA of the CDR3: TGTGCCAGCAGCAATATGGGCGGGACGAACACTGAAGCTTTCTTT.